This T cell receptor (beta chain) was recovered during a study of chemoradiotherapy in HPV16-positive cancers. Study-wide context: Candidate HPV-specific T-cell clones and common TCR motifs came from functional assays in two HPV16-positive patients.

The table came from immunoSEQ multiplex PCR; TCRdb's copy has only in-frame clones and leaves some out. The sample holds more than 4,000 clones, over 60% seen once. As to this clone: Antigen unknown.

General study results and limits: Better recurrence-free survival went with HPV-responsive T-cell expansion in HPV16-positive patients. Candidate HPV-specific clones and E7-related TCR motifs grew in tumor during treatment.

Repeated repertoire sampling spanned the course of chemoradiotherapy. The CDR3 has 18 amino acids. Germline V gene data show CDR1 as LNHNV and CDR2 as YYDKDF (reference sequence). V lost 0 bases, J lost 4 bases, and 10 bases stayed unmatched. V is TRBV15 and J is TRBJ2-2; 8 nucleotides match TRBD2. The sample was taken from a patient who underwent chemoradiotherapy. The TCR sequence derives from a human donor with HPV-associated anogenital cancer. CDR3 residues: CATSRDSPASGPTGELFF. The CDR3 DNA sequence: TGTGCCACCAGCAGAGATAGTCCGGCTAGCGGGCCCACCGGGGAGCTGTTTTTT.